Shown below are 32 T cell receptor beta chains from a single sample sequenced in a study of CXCR3-negative and CXCR3-positive naive CD8 T cells. The study made its TRB cDNA libraries by 5' RACE, adding UMI labels. TCRdb re-called the 5' RACE reads; one entry per CDR3 protein, DNA not given. The sample includes about 40,000 distinct CDR3 sequences. The sequenced material came from memory CD8+ T cells from blood. All receptors come from a human donor in good health. Some clones in this sample may be carry-over from other donors' samples.

V usage is TRBV19 and J usage is TRBJ2-5; as DNA is missing, the TRBD2 call by TCRdb cannot be tested. The CDR3 covers 14 residues. CDR1 is LNHDA and CDR2 is SQIVND in the germline V gene (reference sequence). The CDR3 region is CASSQAGVEETQYF.

The chain employs TRBV29-1 and TRBJ2-7. The CDR3 is made up of 12 amino acids. CDR1 and CDR2 from the germline V gene are SQVTM and ANQGSEA. CDR3 sequence: CSVPHGPNEQYF.

V gene TRBV11-2 combines with J gene TRBJ2-3; TCRdb designates TRBD1, a call that cannot be tested without DNA. The germline gives CDR1 SGHAT, CDR2 FQNNGV. The CDR3 has 15 amino acids. The CDR3 protein is CASSLGDRGTDTQYF.

V usage is TRBV7-9 and J usage is TRBJ2-2; TCRdb outputs TRBD1, but without DNA this stays unchecked. In germline, CDR1 is SEHNR, CDR2 FQNEAQ (reference sequence). This CDR3 is built from 15 residues. The CDR3 region is CASSFLGVNTGELFF. The full variable domain, completed using reference TRBV7-9 and TRBJ2-2, is DTGVSQNPRHKITKRGQNVTFRCDPISEHNRLYWYRQTLGQGPEFLTYFQNEAQLEKSRLLSDRFSAERPKGSFSTLEIQRTEQGDSAMYLCASSFLGVNTGELFFGEGSRLTVL.

CDR3 sequence: CASSLPIRRVKNTEAFF. This chain links TRBV11-3 with TRBJ1-1. CDR1 is SGHNT, CDR2 YENEEA, per germline. The CDR3 is made up of 17 amino acids.

The V gene is TRBV28, the J gene TRBJ2-7; the D call of TRBD2 rests on TCRdb alone, since no DNA is present to check it. The germline V gene has CDR1 MDHEN and CDR2 SYDVKM. The CDR3 consists of 16 residues. CDR3 sequence reads: CASKGSSGRPSYEQYF.

This CDR3 is CASSEKAAGGPAWEQYF. V is TRBV6-1 and J is TRBJ2-7; as DNA is missing, the TRBD2 call by TCRdb cannot be tested. The CDR3 length is 17 residues. Germline V gives CDR1 MNHNS, CDR2 SASEGT.

This chain connects TRBV7-9 to TRBJ2-3; TCRdb designates TRBD2, a call that cannot be tested without DNA. Germline CDR1 SEHNR, CDR2 FQNEAQ (reference sequence). CDR3 length: 15 amino acids. The CDR3 sequence is CASSSTIRTTLTQYF.

The genes are TRBV21-1 and TRBJ2-7; TCRdb reports TRBD1, a call that lacks DNA to check it against. TRBV21-1 is a documented pseudogene. CDR3 size: 17 residues. The chain's CDR3 is CASSMRFLGQGKYEQYF.

This sequence joins TRBV4-1 and TRBJ2-1; the TCRdb call, TRBD1, lacks DNA for checking. The germline V gene encodes CDR1 MGHRA and CDR2 YSYEKL. CDR3 length: 15 amino acids. This CDR3 is CASSQEMAGYNEQFF.

The CDR3 protein is CAISEISGVWGQYF. J is TRBJ2-7 and V is TRBV10-3; the TCRdb call, TRBD2, lacks DNA for checking. Germline V gene data show CDR1 as ENHRY and CDR2 as SYGVKD. This CDR3 has 14 amino acids.

The CDR3 is CSVAGGSGYTF. This chain uses TRBV29-1 with TRBJ1-2; TCRdb picks TRBD1, but there is no DNA to check that call. This CDR3 is built from 11 residues. Per the germline V gene, CDR1 is SQVTM and CDR2 is ANQGSEA.

This clonotype is medium-sized by frequency. The rearrangement links TRBV4-1 to TRBJ2-1; the TCRdb call, TRBD1, lacks DNA for checking. Looked up from germline, CDR1 is MGHRA and CDR2 is YSYEKL. The CDR3 sequence is 15 residues long. CDR3 protein: CASSQVDRRYNEQFF.

The V and J genes are TRBV7-8 and TRBJ2-5. This CDR3 is built from 14 residues. The germline gives CDR1 SGHVS, CDR2 FQNEAQ. The CDR3 region is CASSLLRIQETQYF.

The chain uses TRBV29-1 and TRBJ1-4; TCRdb reports TRBD1, a call that lacks DNA to check it against. The length of the CDR3 is 15 residues. Germline values: CDR1 SQVTM, CDR2 ANQGSEA. This CDR3 is CSVEDESGAGEKLFF.

The chain is built from TRBV6-4 and TRBJ2-3; the TRBD2 assignment by TCRdb is unverifiable without DNA. CDR1 and CDR2 from the germline V gene are MRHNA and SNTAGT. This CDR3 region has 14 residues. The CDR3 region is CASSEGGGSDTQYF.

This rearrangement joins TRBV6-4 to TRBJ2-1; there is no DNA to check the TCRdb D call of TRBD1. Per germline, CDR1 MRHNA and CDR2 SNTAGT. This CDR3 is 14 amino acids long. CDR3 sequence: CATSSGTDYNEQFF.

The J gene is TRBJ1-5, the V gene TRBV27; TCRdb's D gene call, TRBD1, goes unchecked for lack of DNA. The CDR3 is 16 amino acids. Germline lookup yields CDR1 MNHEY and CDR2 SMNVEV (reference sequence). The CDR3 here is CASSFDGTGGGQPQHF.

The V call is TRBV6-2 or TRBV6-3, the J call TRBJ2-5; the TRBD2 assignment by TCRdb is unverifiable without DNA. The CDR3 runs 18 residues. CDR1 and CDR2 (germline): MNHEY, SVGEGT. The CDR3 spells CASSDGLAGTPGVETQYF.

V gene TRBV20-1 combines with J gene TRBJ2-1; TCRdb's D call, TRBD2, is unchecked because there is no DNA. Germline V CDR1 and CDR2: DFQATT, SNEGSKA (reference sequence). This CDR3 comprises 14 residues. CDR3 residues: CSARYSAGYNEQFF.

The chain employs TRBV28 and TRBJ2-7; the TRBD2 assignment by TCRdb is unverifiable without DNA. This CDR3 contains 17 residues. Germline V lookup: CDR1 MDHEN, CDR2 SYDVKM. CDR3 protein: CASSTLTLQFPSYEQYF.

This sequence joins TRBV2 and TRBJ2-3; TCRdb calls TRBD1, which cannot be checked without DNA. The CDR3 has 14 amino acids. CDR1 SNHLY and CDR2 FYNNEI come from the germline V gene. The CDR3 reads CASTPVLGMNTQYF.

This chain links TRBV12-3 or TRBV12-4 with TRBJ2-3; TCRdb's D call, TRBD1, is unchecked because there is no DNA. This CDR3 comprises 15 residues. CDR3 loop: CASSFVGGAADTQYF.

The CDR3: CATSSYPGEGYTF. The rearrangement uses TRBV15 and TRBJ1-2; TCRdb lists TRBD1, though no DNA is available to test this call. CDR3 size: 13 residues. Germline-derived CDR1 and CDR2 are LNHNV and YYDKDF (reference sequence).

The rearrangement links TRBV28 to TRBJ1-5; TCRdb lists TRBD1, though no DNA is available to test this call. CDR1 is MDHEN, CDR2 SYDVKM, per germline. The CDR3 sequence is 16 residues long. The CDR3 protein is CASSLPTGTVNQPQHF.

By frequency, this clonotype is medium-sized (0.01 to 0.1%). The J gene is TRBJ2-3, the V gene TRBV7-9; TCRdb picks TRBD1, but there is no DNA to check that call. This CDR3 is built from 16 residues. Looked up from germline, CDR1 is SEHNR and CDR2 is FQNEAQ (reference sequence). This chain's CDR3 is CASSFSGTTAWYTQYF.

The chain has TRBV7-2 and TRBJ2-7. The CDR3 spans 12 residues. Germline V CDR1 and CDR2: SGHTA, FQGNSA. This chain's CDR3 is CASSLGSYEQYF.

The J gene is TRBJ2-1, the V gene TRBV5-4; TCRdb reports TRBD2, a call that lacks DNA to check it against. From germline, CDR1 is SGHNT and CDR2 YYREEE (reference sequence). The CDR3 spans 19 residues. The CDR3 sequence is CASSPILAGGLSRYNEQFF.

The rearrangement links TRBV10-1 to TRBJ1-1; TCRdb's D call, TRBD1, is unchecked because there is no DNA. Germline V CDR1 and CDR2: WNHNN, SYGVQD (reference sequence). The CDR3 is made up of 13 amino acids. Here the CDR3 reads CASSDGGITEAFF.

The genes are TRBV6-2 or TRBV6-3 and TRBJ2-4; TCRdb designates TRBD1, a call that cannot be tested without DNA. Germline values: CDR1 MNHEY, CDR2 SVGEGT. The CDR3 spans 15 residues. CDR3 protein: CASSYSEAGLTIQYF.

The CDR3 spells CASSLIVDNEQFF. The J gene is TRBJ2-1, the V gene TRBV7-3. The CDR3 runs 13 residues. The V gene's germline CDR1 is SGHTA and CDR2 FQGTGA.

The J gene is TRBJ2-6, the V gene TRBV5-1; TCRdb's D call, TRBD1, is unchecked because there is no DNA. The germline CDR1 and CDR2 sequences are SGHRS and YFSETQ. The CDR3 is 18 residues long. This CDR3 is CASSLAVGGVAGANVLTF.